The clone carrying this T cell receptor (beta chain) has at least ten counts. What it binds is unknown. The source of the sample is a study of T-cell reconstitution after alpha-beta-depleted transplantation in children. Study findings and constraints: In patients about two months after transplant, alpha-beta T cells reportedly arose from several hundred expanded graft clones. Some patients' high day-60 TCRbeta diversity was traced to surviving recipient T cells and thymic progenitors. Fresh T-cell production supplied most of the T-cell counts and diversity seen one year after transplant.

It was with unique molecular identifiers that the TCRbeta library was prepared. TCRdb fed the PCR reads into MiXCR, producing one record per CDR3 protein. The sample has about 200,000 distinct CDR3 sequences, approximately 6.9% seen once. J was trimmed by 2 bases and V by 9 bases; bases with no gene match: 7. Germline-derived CDR1 and CDR2 are SNHLY and FYNNEI. The CDR3 runs to 14 residues. The clonotype originates from a boy younger than 10 with acute lymphoblastic leukemia, due to receive a stem cell transplant. The sample here was PBMCs, taken before TCRalphabeta/CD19-depleted stem cell transplant. The chain is built from TRBV2 and TRBJ2-7; 10 bases are a match to TRBD1. CDR3 coding DNA: TGTGCCAGGGGACAGGGGTTTGGCACCTACGAGCAGTACTTC. Translated, it gives CARGQGFGTYEQYF.